Described below is a single TCR beta chain sequence and its context. What it binds is unknown. The data derive from a study of cytomegalovirus exposure and HLA in healthy donors. Turning to the study itself: For the roughly 400 genotyped donors, around 76% fell within the Caucasian-associated ancestry cluster. Overall study results and limits: Rare TCR sequences dominated, though some public TCRs recurred in many donors. On later analysis, the bulk of CMV-associated TCR beta chains appeared to be HLA-restricted.

PCR primers comprised 60 Vbeta and 13 Jbeta primers. The table came from immunoSEQ multiplex PCR; TCRdb's copy has only in-frame clones and leaves some out. The profile shows some 140,000 clones, roughly 85% of them singletons. The sequencing input was PBMCs. The receptor's source is a man aged 35-49 years in good health and CMV-seropositive.

The CDR3 here is CASSSGTGGTTYEQYF. DNA for the CDR3: TGTGCCAGCAGCTCCGGGACAGGGGGCACCACCTACGAGCAGTACTTC. This sequence joins TRBV11-3 and TRBJ2-5; 12 nucleotides line up with TRBD1. Judging by the DNA end, TRBJ2-7 fits better; the J call may be wrong. This CDR3 spans 16 amino acids. Looked up from germline, CDR1 is SGHNT and CDR2 is YENEEA.